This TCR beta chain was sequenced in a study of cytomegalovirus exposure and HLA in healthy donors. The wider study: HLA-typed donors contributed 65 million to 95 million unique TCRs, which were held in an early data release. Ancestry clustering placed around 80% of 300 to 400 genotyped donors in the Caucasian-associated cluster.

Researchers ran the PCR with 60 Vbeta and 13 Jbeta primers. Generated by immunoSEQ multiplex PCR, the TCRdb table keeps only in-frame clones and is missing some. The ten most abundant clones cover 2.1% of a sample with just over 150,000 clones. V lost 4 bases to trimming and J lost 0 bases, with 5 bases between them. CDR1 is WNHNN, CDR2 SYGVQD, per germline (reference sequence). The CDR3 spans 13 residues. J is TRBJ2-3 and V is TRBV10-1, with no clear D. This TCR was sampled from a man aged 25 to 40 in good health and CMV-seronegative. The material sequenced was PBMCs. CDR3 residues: CASSGASTDTQYF. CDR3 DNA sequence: TGCGCCAGCAGTGGAGCAAGCACAGATACGCAGTATTTT.